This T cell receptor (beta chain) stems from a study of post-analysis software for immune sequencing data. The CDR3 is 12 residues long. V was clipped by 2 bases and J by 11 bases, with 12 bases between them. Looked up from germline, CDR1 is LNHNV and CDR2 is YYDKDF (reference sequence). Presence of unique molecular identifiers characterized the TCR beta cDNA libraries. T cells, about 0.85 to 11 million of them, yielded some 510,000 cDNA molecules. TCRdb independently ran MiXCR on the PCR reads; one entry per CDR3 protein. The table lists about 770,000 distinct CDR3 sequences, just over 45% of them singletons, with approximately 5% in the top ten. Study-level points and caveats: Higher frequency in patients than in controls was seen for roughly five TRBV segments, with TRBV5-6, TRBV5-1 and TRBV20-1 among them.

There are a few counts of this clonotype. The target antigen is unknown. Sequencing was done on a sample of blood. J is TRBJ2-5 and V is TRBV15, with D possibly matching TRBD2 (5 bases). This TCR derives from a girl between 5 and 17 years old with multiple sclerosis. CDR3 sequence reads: CATSRTGGEQYF. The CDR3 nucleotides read TGTGCCACCAGCAGAACTGGTGGGGAGCAGTACTTC. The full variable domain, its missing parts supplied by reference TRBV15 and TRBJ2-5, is DAMVIQNPRYQVTQFGKPVTLSCSQTLNHNVMYWYQQKSSQAPKLLFHYYDKDFNNEADTPDNFQSRRPNTSFCFLDIRSPGLGDTAMYLCATSRTGGEQYFGPGTRLLVL.